These 18 T cell receptor beta chains were all obtained from the same sample, sequenced in a study of shared clonotypes between healthy human individuals. Only in-frame clones appear in the TCRdb table, and some are missing; sequencing was by immunoSEQ multiplex PCR. The sample comprises 450,000 to 600,000 clones, about four fifths of which are singletons, and 10% to 15% rests with the top ten. The sequenced sample was PBMCs. The receptors here all came from a woman in her 40s in good health. Some clones in this sample may be carry-over from other donors' samples.

The V and J genes are TRBV5-1 and TRBJ2-7; no firm D call. Trimming stripped 1 base from V and 2 bases from J, with 7 bases between. This CDR3 is built from 13 residues. Germline V gene lookup returns CDR1 SGHRS and CDR2 YFSETQ. The CDR3: CASSLSGTYEQYF. For the CDR3, the DNA is TGCGCCAGCAGCTTGTCAGGTACCTACGAGCAGTACTTC.

The chain couples TRBV2 to TRBJ1-1; maybe TRBD1 (6 bases). The CDR3 has 13 amino acids. Trimming removed 6 bases from V and 3 bases from J, with 11 bases in between. Germline V lookup: CDR1 SNHLY, CDR2 FYNNEI. The CDR3 loop reads CASRTDSDTEAFF. CDR3 coding DNA: TGTGCCAGCAGGACGGACAGTGACACTGAAGCTTTCTTT.

V gene TRBV28 combines with J gene TRBJ1-5, with D possibly being TRBD1 (6 bases). CDR1 MDHEN and CDR2 SYDVKM come from the germline V gene. V was clipped by 6 bases and J by 5 bases, with 20 bases between them. This CDR3 has 16 residues. The CDR3 DNA sequence: TGTGCCAGCAGCGTCCTAGGTTCACAGGGCTATCAGCCCCAGCATTTT. Its translation is CASSVLGSQGYQPQHF.

The chain couples TRBV5-1 to TRBJ2-3; D is unclear. The germline V and J ends were trimmed by 0 bases and 0 bases, with 11 bases remaining between them. This CDR3 has 16 residues. Germline CDR1 SGHRS, CDR2 YFSETQ. The CDR3 DNA reads as TGCGCCAGCAGCTTGGGCAGCCAGCCAAGCACAGATACGCAGTATTTT. Translated, it gives CASSLGSQPSTDTQYF.

This rearrangement joins TRBV14 to TRBJ1-1, with 7 positions matching TRBD1. The germline V gene has CDR1 SGHDN and CDR2 FVKESK. The CDR3 runs to 15 residues. V was clipped by 4 bases and J by 3 bases; unmatched bases: 8. The CDR3 is CASSPQTGWDTEAFF. In DNA, the CDR3 is TGTGCCAGCAGCCCCCAGACAGGGTGGGACACTGAAGCTTTCTTT.

There are a few counts of this clone. The chain combines TRBV7-9 with TRBJ2-1; 8 nucleotides align to TRBD1. Germline CDR1 SEHNR, CDR2 FQNEAQ (reference sequence). The trim removed 5 bases at V and 3 bases at J, leaving 6 bases unmatched. This CDR3 spans 15 amino acids. CDR3 DNA sequence: TGTGCCAGCAGCCCCCAGGGGGCAGGCTACAATGAGCAGTTCTTC. Its translation: CASSPQGAGYNEQFF.

This clone was picked up a small number of times. V usage is TRBV5-5 and J usage is TRBJ2-7, with 12 nucleotides matching TRBD2. Germline CDR1 and CDR2: SGHKS and YYEKEE (reference sequence). V shed 3 bases and J 3 bases; nucleotides not matched to a gene: 4. CDR3 length equals 15 residues. This CDR3 is CASSSTTSGSYEQYF. CDR3 DNA sequence: TGTGCCAGCAGCTCCACGACTAGCGGGAGCTACGAGCAGTACTTC.

The chain couples TRBV19 to TRBJ1-2; 8 nucleotides align to TRBD1. The J segment lost 1 base and the V segment lost 7 bases, leaving 8 bases of the junction unmatched. Germline CDR1 and CDR2: LNHDA and SQIVND (reference sequence). This CDR3 is 15 amino acids long. CDR3 sequence: CASMRQGSGNYGYTF. In DNA, the CDR3 is TGTGCCAGTATGCGACAGGGGTCTGGTAACTATGGCTACACCTTC.

This clone was counted once. J is TRBJ2-1 and V is TRBV28; 8 bases align to TRBD2. Germline trimming cut 2 bases from V and 12 bases from J; bases unmatched to any gene: 3. Germline V gene sequence: CDR1 MDHEN, CDR2 SYDVKM. The CDR3 extends over 12 amino acids. The CDR3 DNA is TGTGCCAGCAGTTTAGGTCTAGCGGGGCAGTTCTTC. Translated: CASSLGLAGQFF.

This rearrangement joins TRBV11-2 to TRBJ2-7; no reliable D call. The V gene lost 0 bases and the J gene lost 2 bases, with 5 bases spanning the gap. CDR3 length: 13 amino acids. Germline CDR1 reads SGHAT; CDR2 reads FQNNGV. CDR3 DNA: TGTGCCAGCAGCTTAGACAGAACCTACGAGCAGTACTTC. Amino acid sequence: CASSLDRTYEQYF. The full variable domain, completed using reference TRBV11-2 and TRBJ2-7, is EAGVAQSPRYKIIEKRQSVAFWCNPISGHATLYWYQQILGQGPKLLIQFQNNGVVDDSQLPKDRFSAERLKGVDSTLKIQPAKLEDSAVYLCASSLDRTYEQYFGPGTRLTVT.

The V and J genes are TRBV12-5 and TRBJ2-1; 7 bases are shared with TRBD2. The J segment lost 4 bases and the V segment lost 7 bases, leaving 16 bases of the junction unmatched. Looked up from germline, CDR1 is LGHNT and CDR2 is FRNRAP. There are 17 residues in the CDR3. The CDR3 DNA follows: TGTGCTAGTGCCCTTGCCCCCCGACTAGCATCTTACAATGAGCAGTTCTTC. Translation gives CASALAPRLASYNEQFF.

This chain uses TRBV29-1 with TRBJ2-5; maybe TRBD2 (6 bases). Trimming pared 7 bases from V and 5 bases from J, leaving 14 bases between. Germline CDR1 SQVTM, CDR2 ANQGSEA. This CDR3 contains 12 residues. This chain's CDR3 is CSGGDSYETQYF. In nucleotides, the CDR3 is TGCAGCGGGGGGGATTCATATGAGACCCAGTACTTC.

This clone occurred once. The chain recombines TRBV7-3 with TRBJ2-7; the match to TRBD1 covers 7 bases. CDR1 SGHTA and CDR2 FQGTGA come from the germline V gene. V trimming: 6 bases; J trimming: 2 bases; junction bases outside the gene matches: 4. The CDR3 is 13 residues long. CDR3 DNA sequence: TGTGCCAGCAGTGAGGACAGGACCTACGAGCAGTACTTC. This encodes CASSEDRTYEQYF.

This rearrangement joins TRBV6-6 to TRBJ1-1, with a weak D call TRBD1 (6 bases). Germline assignment: CDR1 MNHNY and CDR2 SVGAGI (reference sequence). The CDR3 is made up of 12 amino acids. The ends were cut back, 7 bases at V and 7 bases at J, with 13 bases in the middle. The CDR3 region is CASTAGVDEAFF. DNA for the CDR3: TGTGCCAGCACAGCAGGGGTGGATGAAGCTTTCTTT.

V is TRBV5-4 and J is TRBJ2-5, with TRBD2 matching over 16 bases. Germline V gene lookup returns CDR1 SGHNT and CDR2 YYREEE (reference sequence). Trimming removed 1 base from V and 5 bases from J; junction bases left unmatched: 5. The CDR3 is made up of 17 amino acids. CDR3 coding DNA: TGTGCCAGCAGCTTGAGAGGGACTAGCGGGAGGGGGGAGACCCAGTACTTC. Translation gives CASSLRGTSGRGETQYF.

This chain connects TRBV6-5 to TRBJ1-5; TRBD1 is a possible D gene (6 bases). CDR3 length: 14 amino acids. Germline CDR1 MNHEY, CDR2 SVGAGI. Between the trimmed V and J ends, which lost 5 bases and 4 bases, there was a span of 12 bases. The CDR3 is CASSHRDENQPQHF. CDR3 nucleotide sequence: TGTGCCAGCAGTCACAGGGATGAGAATCAGCCCCAGCATTTT.

The rearrangement uses TRBV4-2 and TRBJ1-5; no firm D call. Deletions cut 0 bases from V and 9 bases from J, with 12 bases between. Germline V gene sequence: CDR1 LGHNA, CDR2 YNFKEQ. There are 14 residues in the CDR3. The CDR3 DNA reads as TGTGCCAGCAGCCAAGAGGCCGGAACTCCGCCCCAGCATTTT. Its translation: CASSQEAGTPPQHF.

CDR3 coding DNA: TGTGCCTCATCTGGGGGGTCTACCTACAATGAGCAGTTCTTC. It is translated as CASSGGSTYNEQFF. The chain is built from TRBV7-2 and TRBJ2-1; a weak D match, TRBD2 (6 bases). The CDR3 consists of 14 residues. The V gene's germline CDR1 is SGHTA and CDR2 FQGNSA. V was trimmed by 11 bases and J by 2 bases, leaving 16 bases between them.